The TCR beta chain under discussion was sequenced for a study of blood T cell repertoires in COVID-19. As for the study in general: T cells, B-cell-depleted T cells, or PBMCs provided the cDNA or gDNA that served as material.

CDR1 MNHNS and CDR2 SASEGT come from the germline V gene. V was clipped by 3 bases and J by 8 bases, with 11 bases between them. The CDR3 extends over 13 amino acids. Clones were sequenced by immunoSEQ multiplex PCR, and TCRdb holds only the in-frame ones, with some missing. This table holds tens of thousands of clones, roughly 80% found once. The sequence was obtained from a man aged 50 or older with active or convalescent COVID-19. Sequenced: peripheral blood. The chain has TRBV6-1 and TRBJ1-3, with a tentative D call TRBD1 (6 bases). As DNA, the CDR3 is TGTGCCAGCAGTGAGGGGGCGAGGGACACCATATATTTT. Translation gives CASSEGARDTIYF.